Sequencing of this T cell receptor beta chain was carried out in a study of T cell responses to AZD1222 COVID-19 vaccine. Study results and limitations: White British people made up most donors, females outnumbered males, and clonal diversity was possibly underestimated. Of the AZD1222 recipients, only 5 to 7 were seropositive at baseline. Spike-specific TCR breadth rose after two AZD1222 doses, and depth rose as well.

Only in-frame clones appear in the TCRdb table, and some are missing; sequencing was by immunoSEQ multiplex PCR. The sample has 150,000 to 200,000 clones, around nine tenths seen once; the top ten hold about 3.5%. Points on this clone: Antigen specificity is unknown.

The sequence derives from an adult who received the MenACWY meningococcal vaccine as a control. Material: peripheral blood, obtained 28 days after the second dose of the MenACWY control vaccine.

CDR3 sequence: CASSLSGQGLYEQYF. In DNA, the CDR3 is TGCGCCAGCAGCTTGTCGGGACAGGGGCTCTACGAGCAGTACTTC. The V call is TRBV5-1, the J call TRBJ2-7; 10 bases agree with TRBD1. Germline V gene data show CDR1 as SGHRS and CDR2 as YFSETQ. This CDR3 region has 15 residues. The junction had 4 bases not matched to a gene; V was cut back by 1 base and J by 3 bases.